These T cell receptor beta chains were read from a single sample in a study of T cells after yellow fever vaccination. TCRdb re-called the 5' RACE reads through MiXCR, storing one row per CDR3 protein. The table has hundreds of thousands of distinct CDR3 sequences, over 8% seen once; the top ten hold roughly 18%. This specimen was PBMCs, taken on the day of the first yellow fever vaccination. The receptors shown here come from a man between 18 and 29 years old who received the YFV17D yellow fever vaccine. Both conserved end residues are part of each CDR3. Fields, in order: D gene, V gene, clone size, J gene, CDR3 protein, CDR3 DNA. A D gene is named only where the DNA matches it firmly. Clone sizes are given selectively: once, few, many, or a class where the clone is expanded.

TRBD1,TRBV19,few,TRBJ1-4,CASSRTRTGATVREKLFF,TGTGCCAGTAGTAGAACTCGGACAGGGGCGACCGTGCGCGAAAAACTGTTTTTT
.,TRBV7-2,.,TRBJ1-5,CASSSEGWGQPQHF,TGTGCCAGCAGCTCCGAGGGGTGGGGTCAGCCCCAGCATTTT
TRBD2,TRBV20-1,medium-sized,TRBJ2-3,CSASQRTSGTDTQYF,TGCAGTGCTAGCCAAAGAACTAGCGGGACAGATACGCAGTATTTT
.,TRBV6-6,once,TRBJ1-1,CASSYPKREAFF,TGTGCCAGCAGTTACCCGAAGAGGGAAGCTTTCTTT
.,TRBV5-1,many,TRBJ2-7,CASSLEGFSYEQYF,TGCGCCAGCAGCTTGGAGGGGTTCTCCTACGAGCAGTACTTC
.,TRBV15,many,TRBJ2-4,CATSRGEEPKNIQYF,TGTGCCACCAGCAGGGGAGAGGAGCCCAAAAACATTCAGTACTTC
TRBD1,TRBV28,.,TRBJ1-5,CASTILPLASRQGGYNQPQHF,TGTGCCAGCACCATATTACCCTTGGCTTCAAGACAGGGGGGATACAATCAGCCCCAGCATTTT
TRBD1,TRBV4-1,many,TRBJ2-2,CASSQEVRDRGSFEDTGELFF,TGCGCCAGCAGCCAAGAGGTACGGGACAGGGGATCGTTCGAGGACACCGGGGAGCTGTTTTTT
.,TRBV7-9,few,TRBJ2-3,CASFYSGYTDTQYF,TGTGCCAGTTTCTATAGCGGATACACAGATACGCAGTATTTT
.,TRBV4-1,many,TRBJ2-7,CASSQDDRKNYEQYF,TGCGCCAGCAGCCAAGACGACCGAAAGAACTACGAGCAGTACTTC
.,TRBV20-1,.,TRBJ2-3,CSASQGTRATQYF,TGCAGTGCTAGCCAGGGGACGCGGGCTACGCAGTATTTT
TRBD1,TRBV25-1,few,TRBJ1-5,CASRGTEYQPQHF,TGTGCCAGCAGAGGGACAGAGTATCAGCCCCAGCATTTT
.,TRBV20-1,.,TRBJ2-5,CSPNPSRGGGHQETQYF,TGCAGCCCAAACCCTTCGAGGGGGGGCGGTCATCAAGAGACCCAGTACTTC
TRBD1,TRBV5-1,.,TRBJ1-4,CASSLVGQGFTDEKLFF,TGCGCCAGCAGCTTGGTAGGACAGGGGTTCACCGATGAAAAACTGTTTTTT
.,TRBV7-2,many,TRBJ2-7,CASSWGYEQYF,TGTGCCAGCAGCTGGGGATACGAGCAGTACTTC
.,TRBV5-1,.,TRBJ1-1,CASSLQVGLGTEAFF,TGCGCCAGCAGCTTGCAGGTGGGTCTCGGCACTGAAGCTTTCTTT
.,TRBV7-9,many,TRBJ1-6,CASSFTTQGPLHF,TGTGCCAGCAGCTTCACCACCCAGGGCCCCCTCCACTTT
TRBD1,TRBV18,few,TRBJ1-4,CASSPLEGALEKLFF,TGTGCCAGCTCACCACTCGAGGGGGCGCTTGAAAAACTGTTTTTT
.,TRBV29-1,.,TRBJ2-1,CSVDRSYNEQFF,TGCAGCGTTGACCGTTCCTACAATGAGCAGTTCTTC
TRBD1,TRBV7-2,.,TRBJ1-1,CASSRDRDSLAFF,TGTGCCAGCAGCCGGGACAGGGATTCGTTGGCTTTCTTT
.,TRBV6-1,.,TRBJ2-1,CASRRGTGLRLSNEQFF,TGTGCCAGCAGACGTGGAACAGGGTTACGGTTAAGCAATGAGCAGTTCTTC
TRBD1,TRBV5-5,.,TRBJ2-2,CASSYYRGQSTGELFF,TGTGCCAGCAGCTACTACAGGGGGCAGAGCACCGGGGAGCTGTTTTTT
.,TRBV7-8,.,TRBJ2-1,CASSSFNNEQFF,TGTGCCAGCAGCTCCTTTAACAATGAGCAGTTCTTC
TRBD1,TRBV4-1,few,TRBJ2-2,CASSLRTGPNTGELFF,TGCGCCAGCAGCCTGAGGACAGGACCGAACACCGGGGAGCTGTTTTTT
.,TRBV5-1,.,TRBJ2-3,CASRTGAGADTQYF,TGCGCCAGCAGAACGGGGGCAGGGGCAGATACGCAGTATTTT
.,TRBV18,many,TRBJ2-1,CASSAGAFNEQFF,TGTGCCAGCTCAGCCGGGGCCTTCAATGAGCAGTTCTTC
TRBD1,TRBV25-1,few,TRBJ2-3,CASSEAGQGSTDTQYF,TGTGCCAGCAGTGAAGCGGGACAGGGCAGCACAGATACGCAGTATTTT
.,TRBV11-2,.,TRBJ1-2,CASSLGLGTYGYTF,TGTGCCAGCAGCTTAGGCCTAGGAACCTATGGCTACACCTTC
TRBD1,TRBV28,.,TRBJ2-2,CASRSGQGLSGELFF,TGTGCCAGCAGATCGGGACAGGGGTTGAGCGGGGAGCTGTTTTTT
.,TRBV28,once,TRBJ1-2,CASIPGARAGGYTF,TGTGCCAGCATTCCCGGGGCCAGGGCAGGCGGCTACACCTTC
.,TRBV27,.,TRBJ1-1,CASSFQGINTEAFF,TGTGCCAGCAGTTTTCAAGGGATTAACACTGAAGCTTTCTTT
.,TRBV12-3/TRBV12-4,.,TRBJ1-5,CASSLLGLGPLGPQHF,TGTGCCAGCAGCCTCTTGGGCCTGGGTCCCTTAGGGCCCCAGCATTTT
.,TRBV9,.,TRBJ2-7,CASSGNSYEQYF,TGTGCCAGCAGCGGAAACAGCTACGAGCAGTACTTC
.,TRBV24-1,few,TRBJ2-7,CATSDMASDSYEQYF,TGTGCCACCAGTGATATGGCTAGCGACTCCTACGAGCAGTACTTC